This entry concerns a single TCR beta chain. Its target is unknown. Bone marrow taken after transplant came from the posterior iliac crest or from another site that was chosen by the physician. Method: immunoSEQ multiplex PCR; TCRdb's copy keeps in-frame clones and lacks some. The sample has some 69,000 clones; roughly 89% are singletons. V dropped 5 bases and J dropped 1 base, with 12 bases sitting between them. The CDR3 is made up of 16 amino acids. Germline V gives CDR1 MNHNY, CDR2 SVGAGI (reference sequence). The sample comes from a study of graft-versus-host responses after intestinal transplantation. Study-wide context: Isolated intestinal, liver-intestinal, or multivisceral transplants were what recipients had. Each recipient received anti-thymocyte globulin induction, then tacrolimus and steroids for about 3 years. Study-wide results and caveats: GvH clonotypes were identified within recipient marrow, with a subset emerging first in ileum or blood.

This chain links TRBV6-6 with TRBJ1-6; D gene ambiguous. The sequencing here drew on bone marrow, taken approximately 740 days after intestinal transplantation. This TCR was sampled from a human patient who received an intestinal transplant, so some T cells may come from the graft donor. For the CDR3, the DNA is TGTGCCAGCAGTCGCTTGGAGACTTCCTATAATTCACCCCTCCACTTT. Translation: CASSRLETSYNSPLHF.